A single sample gave rise to the 2 T cell receptor beta chains below, sequenced in a study of blood T cell repertoires in COVID-19. Assay used: immunoSEQ multiplex PCR; TCRdb lists only in-frame clones, some missing. The sample carries approximately 240,000 clones, around 83% recorded once. The sequenced sample was peripheral blood. The receptors stem from a man aged 45-60 years who had recovered from COVID-19.

The CDR3 spells CASSSKNPNEQFF. The CDR3, as DNA: TGTGCCAGCAGTTCTAAAAATCCTAATGAGCAGTTCTTC. The chain uses TRBV6-6 and TRBJ2-1; D unclear. The CDR3 consists of 13 residues. CDR1 and CDR2 from the germline V gene are MNHNY and SVGAGI (reference sequence). Trimming took 4 bases from V and 7 from J, leaving 11 bases between them.

This clone was recorded once. Other DNA sequences in the same sample also yield this CDR3. The chain combines TRBV5-1 with TRBJ1-5, with TRBD1 matching 8 bases. This CDR3 has 15 amino acids. The J segment lost 0 bases and the V segment lost 4 bases, leaving 3 bases of the junction unmatched. The germline V gene has CDR1 SGHRS and CDR2 YFSETQ. The CDR3: CASSLTGGSNQPQHF. CDR3 in DNA: TGCGCCAGCAGCCTAACAGGGGGTAGCAATCAGCCCCAGCATTTT.